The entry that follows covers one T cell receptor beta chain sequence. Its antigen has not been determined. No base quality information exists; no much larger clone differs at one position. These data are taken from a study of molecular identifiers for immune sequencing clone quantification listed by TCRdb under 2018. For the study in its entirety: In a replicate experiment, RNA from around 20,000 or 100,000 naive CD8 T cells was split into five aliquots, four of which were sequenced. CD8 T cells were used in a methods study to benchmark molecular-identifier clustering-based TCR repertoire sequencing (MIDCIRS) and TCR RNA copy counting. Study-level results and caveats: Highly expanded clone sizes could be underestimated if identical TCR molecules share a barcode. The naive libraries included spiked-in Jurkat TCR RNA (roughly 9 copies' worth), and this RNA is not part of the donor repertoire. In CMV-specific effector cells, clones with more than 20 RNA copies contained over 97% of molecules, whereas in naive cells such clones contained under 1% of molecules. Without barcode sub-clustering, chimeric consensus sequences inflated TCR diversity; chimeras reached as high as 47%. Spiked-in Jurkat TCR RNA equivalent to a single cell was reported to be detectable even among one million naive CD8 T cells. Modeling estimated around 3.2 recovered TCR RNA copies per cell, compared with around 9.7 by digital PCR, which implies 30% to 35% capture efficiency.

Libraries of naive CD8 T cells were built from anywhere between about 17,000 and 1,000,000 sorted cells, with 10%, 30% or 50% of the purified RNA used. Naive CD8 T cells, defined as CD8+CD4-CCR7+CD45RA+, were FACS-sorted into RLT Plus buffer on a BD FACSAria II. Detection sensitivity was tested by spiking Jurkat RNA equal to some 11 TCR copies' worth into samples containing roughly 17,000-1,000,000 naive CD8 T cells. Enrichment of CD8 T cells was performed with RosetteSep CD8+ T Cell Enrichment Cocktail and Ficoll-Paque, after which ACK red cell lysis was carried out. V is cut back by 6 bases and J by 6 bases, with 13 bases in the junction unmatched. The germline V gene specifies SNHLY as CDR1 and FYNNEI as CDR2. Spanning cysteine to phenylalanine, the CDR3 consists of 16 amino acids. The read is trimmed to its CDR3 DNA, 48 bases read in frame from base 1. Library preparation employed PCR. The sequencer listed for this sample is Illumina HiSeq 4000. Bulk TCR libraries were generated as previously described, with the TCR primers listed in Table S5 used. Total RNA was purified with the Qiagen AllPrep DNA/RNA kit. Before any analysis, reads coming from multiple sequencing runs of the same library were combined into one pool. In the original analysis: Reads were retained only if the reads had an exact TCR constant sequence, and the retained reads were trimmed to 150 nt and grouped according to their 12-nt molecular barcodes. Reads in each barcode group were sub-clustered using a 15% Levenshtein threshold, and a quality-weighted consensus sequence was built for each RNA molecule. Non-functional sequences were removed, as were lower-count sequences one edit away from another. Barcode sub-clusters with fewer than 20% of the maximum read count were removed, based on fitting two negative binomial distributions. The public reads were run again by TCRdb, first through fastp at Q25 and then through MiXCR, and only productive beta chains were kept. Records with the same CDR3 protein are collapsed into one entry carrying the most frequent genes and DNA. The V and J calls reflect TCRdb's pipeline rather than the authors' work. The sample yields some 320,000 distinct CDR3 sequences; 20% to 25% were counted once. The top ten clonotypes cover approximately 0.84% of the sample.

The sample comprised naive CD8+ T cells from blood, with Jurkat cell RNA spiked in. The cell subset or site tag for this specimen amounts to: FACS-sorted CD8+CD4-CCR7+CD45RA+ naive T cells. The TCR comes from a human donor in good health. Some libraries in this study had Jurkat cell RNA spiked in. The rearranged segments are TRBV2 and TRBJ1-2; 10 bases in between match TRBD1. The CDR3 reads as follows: CASRTIGGQGVDGYTF. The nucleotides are TGTGCCAGCAGGACGATCGGCGGACAGGGGGTGGATGGCTACACCTTC.